These 10 T cell receptor beta chains originate from one sample sequenced in a study of radiotherapy plus CTLA-4 blockade in lung cancer. The assay was immunoSEQ multiplex PCR, and TCRdb's table has in-frame clones only and misses some. Altogether under 55,000 clones are present, 65% to 80% being singletons, with the ten largest covering 3.2%. The source was peripheral blood, collected from a patient treated with radiotherapy plus ipilimumab. The receptors stem from a human donor with non-small cell lung cancer who had a partial response to radiotherapy plus ipilimumab.

CDR3 sequence: CASSLVLAGARARTQYF. The CDR3 DNA follows: TGTGCCAGCAGCTTAGTTCTAGCGGGGGCGCGAGCCAGGACGCAGTATTTT. The chain couples TRBV7-2 to TRBJ2-3; 10 bases fit TRBD2. Trimming took 1 base from V and 9 from J; bases not matched to a gene: 13. Germline assignment: CDR1 SGHTA and CDR2 FQGNSA. The CDR3 is 17 amino acids.

This chain links TRBV28 with TRBJ2-7; perhaps TRBD1 as D (6 bases). The V and J ends lost 5 bases and 8 bases respectively, with 22 bases between them. The CDR3 extends over 15 amino acids. The V gene's germline CDR1 is MDHEN and CDR2 SYDVKM. This CDR3 reads CASSPGTRYSTKQYF. The CDR3 coding sequence is TGTGCCAGCAGTCCAGGGACACGATACTCTACGAAGCAGTACTTC.

This clone was seen once. The chain recombines TRBV7-2 with TRBJ2-1; D not certain. V shed 6 bases and J shed 0 bases, with 15 bases lying between them. The CDR3 is 16 residues long. The germline gives CDR1 SGHTA, CDR2 FQGNSA. The CDR3 nucleotides read TGTGCCAGCAGTCTTGCTCGCCCGAGCTCCTACAATGAGCAGTTCTTC. This encodes CASSLARPSSYNEQFF.

This chain links TRBV29-1 with TRBJ2-7; 9 bases map to TRBD1. This CDR3 region has 14 residues. Germline-derived CDR1 and CDR2 are SQVTM and ANQGSEA. Trimming removed 6 bases from V and 3 bases from J; junction bases left unmatched: 9. CDR3 coding DNA: TGCAGCGTATTCTCCGGGACAGGGCACTACGAGCAGTACTTC. This codes for CSVFSGTGHYEQYF.

The chain carries TRBV4-3 and TRBJ2-3; 7 bases agree with TRBD2. The CDR3 has 15 amino acids. The J segment lost 1 base and the V segment lost 3 bases, leaving 4 bases of the junction unmatched. Germline V gene lookup returns CDR1 LGHNA and CDR2 YSLEER. Here the CDR3 reads CASSQGRARTDTQYF. In DNA form, the CDR3 reads TGCGCCAGCAGCCAGGGGAGGGCCCGCACAGATACGCAGTATTTT.

This chain links TRBV19 with TRBJ2-1, with D perhaps TRBD2 (5 bases). Germline CDR1 is LNHDA and CDR2 is SQIVND (reference sequence). V lost 5 bases and J lost 8, with 10 bases in between. CDR3 size: 12 residues. The CDR3 here is CASSLRAYEQFF. The CDR3 DNA is TGTGCCAGTAGTCTGAGGGCTTATGAGCAGTTCTTC. Full variable domain (outside the CDR3, taken from reference TRBV19 and TRBJ2-1): DGGITQSPKYLFRKEGQNVTLSCEQNLNHDAMYWYRQDPGQGLRLIYYSQIVNDFQKGDIAEGYSVSREKKESFPLTVTSAQKNPTAFYLCASSLRAYEQFFGPGTRLTVL.

The chain combines TRBV7-8 with TRBJ2-4; 9 nucleotides match TRBD1. Germline CDR1 reads SGHVS; CDR2 reads FQNEAQ. This CDR3 region has 14 residues. J lost 3 bases, V lost 3 bases, and 0 bases had no gene match. In nucleotides, the CDR3 is TGTGCCAGCAGCTTGACAGGGGGCAAAAACATTCAGTACTTC. Amino acid sequence: CASSLTGGKNIQYF. The full variable domain, rest sourced from reference TRBV7-8 and TRBJ2-4, is GAGVSQSPRYKVAKRGQDVALRCDPISGHVSLFWYQQALGQGPEFLTYFQNEAQLDKSGLPSDRFFAERPEGSVSTLKIQRTQQEDSAVYLCASSLTGGKNIQYFGAGTRLSVL.

The table lists this clone with a few counts. V and J are TRBV18 and TRBJ2-7; 8 bases are a match to TRBD2. V dropped 2 bases and J dropped 2; count of bases not matched to a gene: 5. Germline CDR1 is KGHSH and CDR2 is LQKENI. CDR3 length: 15 residues. The CDR3 is CASSPGGGITYEQYF. The CDR3 DNA reads as TGTGCCAGCTCACCAGGCGGGGGGATCACCTACGAGCAGTACTTC.

This sequence joins TRBV7-4 and TRBJ2-7; 14 nucleotides match TRBD2. The trim removed 8 bases at V and 0 bases at J, leaving 12 bases unmatched. The germline gives CDR1 SGHVT, CDR2 SQSDAQ. This CDR3 contains 18 residues. CDR3 loop: CASSTTRTSGGSSYEQYF. Here the CDR3 DNA reads TGTGCCAGCTCAACCACACGGACTAGCGGGGGGAGCTCCTACGAGCAGTACTTC.

The chain uses TRBV9 and TRBJ1-2; 7 bases match TRBD1. V trimming: 3 bases; J trimming: 5 bases; junction bases outside the gene matches: 13. The V gene's germline CDR1 is SGDLS and CDR2 YYNGEE. The CDR3 length is 16 residues. DNA for the CDR3: TGTGCCAGCAGCGCTAATCCGGGACAGATAATGTATGGCTACACCTTC. Protein sequence: CASSANPGQIMYGYTF.